The 10 T cell receptor beta chains reported below all come from one sample, sequenced in a study of blood T cells in healthy people across ages. For the second PCR, which ran for about 7 to 11 cycles, a sample-barcoded 5' primer and a J-beta primer mix were used. MiXCR, run by TCRdb on the 5' RACE reads, gives a single entry per CDR3 protein. The sample contains fewer than 1,000,000 distinct CDR3 sequences, around 45% of which appear only once. The sequencing sample was made of blood. The receptors here all came from a man aged 60 to 69 in good health.

This chain joins TRBV5-1 and TRBJ2-3, with TRBD2 matching over 16 bases. Per the germline V gene, CDR1 is SGHRS and CDR2 is YFSETQ. V lost 4 bases to trimming and J lost 4 bases; unmatched junction nucleotides: 9. This CDR3 contains 18 residues. For the CDR3, the DNA is TGCGCCAGCAGCACCGGGACTAGCGGGAGGGTGAGATCAGATACGCAGTATTTT. It translates to CASSTGTSGRVRSDTQYF. Full variable domain (outside the CDR3, taken from reference TRBV5-1 and TRBJ2-3): KAGVTQTPRYLIKTRGQQVTLSCSPISGHRSVSWYQQTPGQGLQFLFEYFSETQRNKGNFPGRFSGRQFSNSRSEMNVSTLELGDSALYLCASSTGTSGRVRSDTQYFGPGTRLTVL.

This clonotype came up a few times. The chain couples TRBV7-2 to TRBJ2-1; TRBD1 agrees at 7 bases. V lost 5 bases, J lost 8 bases, and 12 bases stayed unmatched. The CDR3 extends over 15 amino acids. Germline CDR1 is SGHTA and CDR2 is FQGNSA. Written as DNA, the CDR3 is TGTGCCAGCAGCCCTAGACAGGGTTCCGGGGATGAGCAGTTCTTC. This codes for CASSPRQGSGDEQFF.

This chain connects TRBV10-3 to TRBJ1-2, with TRBD1 identical over 8 bases. Germline V gene lookup returns CDR1 ENHRY and CDR2 SYGVKD. V dropped 6 bases and J dropped 4; count of bases not matched to a gene: 4. The length of the CDR3 is 13 residues. CDR3 amino acids: CAIRQDRVYGYTF. CDR3 DNA: TGTGCCATCAGACAGGACAGGGTCTATGGCTACACCTTC.

The chain recombines TRBV5-6 with TRBJ2-1, with 15 bases identical to TRBD2. There are 16 residues in the CDR3. J was trimmed by 9 bases and V by 4 bases; bases with no gene match: 8. Germline loops: CDR1 SGHDT, CDR2 YYEEEE. CDR3 nucleotide sequence: TGTGCCAGCAGCCTTGGACTAGCGGGGGGGTCAGGTGAGCAGTTCTTC. Amino acids: CASSLGLAGGSGEQFF.

This clonotype occurred a few times. V and J are TRBV6-1 and TRBJ1-5; D is unclear. V lost 3 bases and J lost 4, with 13 bases in between. The CDR3 has 15 residues. Germline V lookup: CDR1 MNHNS, CDR2 SASEGT. The CDR3 loop reads CASSDWGKGNQPQHF. CDR3 DNA: TGTGCCAGCAGTGATTGGGGAAAGGGTAATCAGCCCCAGCATTTT.

This sequence joins TRBV20-1 and TRBJ2-7; TRBD2 agrees at 14 bases. The DNA end lines up better with TRBJ2-5; the J call may be wrong. CDR1 is DFQATT, CDR2 SNEGSKA, per germline (reference sequence). This CDR3 is 17 amino acids long. CDR3 sequence reads: CSAGKESGTSGRETQYF. CDR3 DNA: TGCAGTGCTGGAAAGGAATCCGGGACTAGCGGGAGAGAGACCCAGTACTTC.

This clonotype has only a few counts. The V gene is TRBV27, the J gene TRBJ2-3; 9 positions agree with TRBD2. CDR1 and CDR2 from the germline V gene are MNHEY and SMNVEV (reference sequence). The V and J ends lost 6 bases and 3 bases, in that order; junction bases with no gene match: 16. The length of the CDR3 is 18 residues. The CDR3 is CASSPPARIAGVTDTQYF. As DNA, the CDR3 is TGTGCCAGCAGCCCCCCCGCCAGGATAGCGGGGGTAACAGATACGCAGTATTTT.

This clonotype was observed a handful of times. The chain employs TRBV12-3 or TRBV12-4 and TRBJ1-2, with 8 bases lining up with TRBD1. The CDR3 spans 13 residues. The V segment lost 4 bases and the J segment 8 bases; nucleotides outside the gene matches: 6. CDR3 nucleotides: TGTGCCAGCAGTTCAGGGGGCGCGGGCGGCTACACCTTC. Amino acid sequence: CASSSGGAGGYTF.

The chain uses TRBV12-3 or TRBV12-4 and TRBJ2-5, with a weak D call TRBD1 (7 bases). The CDR3 is made up of 14 amino acids. With 6 bases removed from V and 11 bases from J, the gap between germline ends came to 22 bases. The CDR3 nucleotides are TGTGCCAGCAGCCGGGGACAGCTCCTACGGGAGCAGTACTTC. Protein: CASSRGQLLREQYF.

In the case of this clonotype: Relative to the germline gene, one junction end is altered; a read error may explain this. V gene TRBV9 combines with J gene TRBJ2-1, with 10 bases that match TRBD1. The CDR3 is 17 residues long. Germline CDR1 and CDR2: SGDLS and YYNGEE. The CDR3 reads CVSSVGGVTGGPREQFF. The CDR3 DNA is TGTGTCAGCAGCGTAGGGGGGGTGACAGGGGGCCCTAGGGAGCAGTTCTTC.